This T cell receptor beta chain appears in the sequencing data of a study of blood T cell repertoires in COVID-19. About the study: The cDNA or gDNA used as material had been derived from T cells, B-cell-depleted T cells, or PBMCs.

Germline V gives CDR1 SGHTA, CDR2 FQGNSA. J was trimmed by 1 base and V by 8 bases; bases with no gene match: 8. CDR3 length equals 15 residues. As originally analysed: The assay estimated nucleated cells by amplifying reference gene primers. Only in-frame clones appear in the TCRdb table, and some are missing; sequencing was by immunoSEQ multiplex PCR. That table gives V, J and clone size, and the DNA gave D and trimming. The table has about 90,000 clones, about 90% seen once. The receptor was isolated from a human donor with active COVID-19. The donor label of this sample is uncertain. Sample: peripheral blood. V and J are TRBV7-2 and TRBJ2-3, with 8 bases matching TRBD1. For the CDR3, the DNA is TGTGCCAGCGGTCGGCCGGACAGGGGCACAGATACGCAGTATTTT. It specifies CASGRPDRGTDTQYF. Looking up the rest from reference TRBV7-2 and TRBJ2-3 gives the full variable domain: GAGVSQSPSNKVTEKGKDVELRCDPISGHTALYWYRQSLGQGLEFLIYFQGNSAPDKSGLPSDRFSAERTGGSVSTLTIQRTQQEDSAVYLCASGRPDRGTDTQYFGPGTRLTVL.